The 9 T cell receptor beta chains reported below all come from one sample, sequenced in a study of T cell repertoires in cytomegalovirus infection. TCRdb re-called the reads through MiXCR, storing one row per CDR3 protein. The table has around 260,000 distinct CDR3 sequences, roughly a quarter seen once. The sequencing input was PBMCs. The receptors were sampled from a human donor in good health (CMV status not recorded). Some clones in this sample may be carry-over from other donors' samples.

There are a few counts of this clonotype. The chain combines TRBV6-6 with TRBJ2-1, with unresolved D. CDR3 length: 16 residues. Germline V gene sequence: CDR1 MNHNY, CDR2 SVGAGI (reference sequence). Trimming took off 6 bases at V and 7 bases at J, with 22 bases between the two ends. In DNA, the CDR3 is TGTGCCAGCAGCAGACTCGTGGTGGCCTTAAGGAATGAGCAGTTCTTC. This translates into CASSRLVVALRNEQFF.

This clonotype appeared a few times. J is TRBJ2-2 and V is TRBV10-3, with 8 bases fitting TRBD2. J lost 4 bases, V lost 3 bases, and 7 bases had no gene match. Germline CDR1 reads ENHRY; CDR2 reads SYGVKD. The CDR3 spans 16 residues. The CDR3 protein is CAISEEPSGGTGELFF. The CDR3 nucleotides read TGTGCCATCAGTGAAGAACCGAGCGGGGGCACCGGGGAGCTGTTTTTT.

This clonotype was counted a few times. The chain links TRBV20-1 to TRBJ1-2; perhaps TRBD1 as D (6 bases). Deletions cut 6 bases from V and 8 bases from J, with 22 bases between. Germline loops: CDR1 DFQATT, CDR2 SNEGSKA (reference sequence). The CDR3 covers 14 residues. CDR3 sequence: CSASYEGGVRGYTF. The CDR3 bases are TGCAGTGCCTCCTACGAGGGGGGGGTCAGGGGCTACACCTTC.

The gene calls are TRBV7-2 and TRBJ1-5; D unclear. The CDR3 contains 14 residues. V lost 3 bases, J lost 5 bases, and 11 bases lay in between. Germline V gene data show CDR1 as SGHTA and CDR2 as FQGNSA. The CDR3 sequence: CASSFRQVDQPQHF. CDR3 nucleotide sequence: TGTGCCAGCAGCTTTAGGCAGGTGGATCAGCCCCAGCATTTT.

The chain carries TRBV19 and TRBJ2-1, with a tentative D call TRBD2 (6 bases). Trimming shortened V by 6 bases and J by 10 bases, and 16 bases separated the two germline ends. Germline values: CDR1 LNHDA, CDR2 SQIVND (reference sequence). The CDR3 runs to 13 residues. The CDR3 DNA reads as TGTGCCAGTAGCTACCAGGAGGGTAGAGAGCAGTTCTTC. This codes for CASSYQEGREQFF.

CDR3 bases: TGCGCCAGCAGCCTAGTCCGCTCTGGGGGGGGCAATCAGCCCCAGCATTTT. It translates to CASSLVRSGGGNQPQHF. This chain uses TRBV4-1 with TRBJ1-5, with D perhaps TRBD1 (5 bases). This CDR3 has 17 residues. V dropped 4 bases and J dropped 2 bases, with 18 bases sitting between them. CDR1 is MGHRA and CDR2 is YSYEKL in the germline V gene.

This sequence joins TRBV7-3 and TRBJ1-2; D ambiguous. Germline CDR1 is SGHTA and CDR2 is FQGTGA. Trimming cost V 7 bases and J 2 bases, with 14 bases left between them. CDR3 size: 14 residues. The CDR3 DNA reads TGTGCCAGCAACAGCTTTGGTAGCAACTATGGCTACACCTTC. Translating gives CASNSFGSNYGYTF. The whole variable domain, filled in from reference TRBV7-3 and TRBJ1-2, reads GAGVSQTPSNKVTEKGKYVELRCDPISGHTALYWYRQSLGQGPEFLIYFQGTGAADDSGLPNDRFFAVRPEGSVSTLKIQRTERGDSAVYLCASNSFGSNYGYTFGSGTRLTVV.

V usage is TRBV7-2 and J usage is TRBJ1-2; 7 bases are a match to TRBD1. Trimming at V came to 6 bases and at J to 4 bases, leaving 8 bases not matched to a gene. The CDR3 extends over 14 amino acids. Germline CDR1 reads SGHTA; CDR2 reads FQGNSA. The CDR3 is CASRTNRGGYGYTF. CDR3 nucleotides: TGTGCCAGCAGAACCAACAGGGGTGGCTATGGCTACACCTTC.

This clonotype was observed a few times. The chain carries TRBV27 and TRBJ1-4; D unresolved. Trimming took 8 bases from V and 5 from J, leaving 9 bases between them. The CDR3 totals 12 residues. CDR1 is MNHEY and CDR2 is SMNVEV in the germline V gene (reference sequence). CDR3 residues: CASGNRNEKLFF. The CDR3, as DNA: TGTGCCAGCGGAAACAGAAATGAAAAACTGTTTTTT.